This TCR beta chain was captured by sequencing in a study of spatial heterogeneity in lung cancer. Background on the study: In raw reads, more than 8.5 appearances on average were recorded for each unique TCR and UMI combination. Study findings and constraints: Tumors with more nonsynonymous mutations had more expanded intratumoral alpha and beta TCRs.

Time point noted: sample taken at primary tumor resection. The donor group consisted of some 70 patients who had untreated, early-stage non-small cell lung cancer. Researchers sequenced whole RNA taken from tumor, nontumor lung or frozen PBMC without sorting. TCRdb reprocessed the 5' RACE reads via MiXCR and lists one record per CDR3 protein. The table shows about 18,000 distinct CDR3 sequences, with more than 9% occurring only once. This clonotype was recorded at least ten times. The antigen remains undetermined. As an off-target read in a library built for alpha chains, this beta chain has a frequency of little significance. The CDR3 spans 14 residues. The V end was cut by 0 bases, the J end by 4 bases, with 10 bases between. Germline assignment: CDR1 ENHRY and CDR2 SYGVKD.

The TCR originated in a female donor with early-stage non-small cell lung cancer. The V and J genes are TRBV10-3 and TRBJ2-7, with a possible D match to TRBD2 (6 bases). This material consisted of lung tumor tissue, taken at surgery. The chain's CDR3 is CAISESVGGYEQYF. The CDR3 region has the DNA TGTGCCATCAGTGAGTCCGTTGGGGGGTACGAGCAGTACTTC.